Many counts were recorded for the clone carrying this T cell receptor (beta chain). Its antigen is as yet unknown. Germline CDR1 MDHEN, CDR2 SYDVKM. The CDR3 runs to 14 residues. Trimming pared 5 bases from V and 4 bases from J, leaving 14 bases between. RNA transcripts provided the source from which TCR beta CDR3 regions were amplified. TCR CDR3 regions were first amplified by RT-PCR with HTBI primers. TCRdb itself ran the multiplex PCR reads through MiXCR, one entry per CDR3 protein. The top ten clones hold approximately 50% of a sample with 560,000 or so distinct CDR3 sequences, roughly 21% of them seen once. The data were taken from a study of T cells in Graves' hyperthyroidism and ophthalmopathy. Patients were excluded for uncontrolled infection, other autoimmune disease, pregnancy or lactation. Source material for PBMCs was less than 12 ml fresh peripheral blood. Whole-study results and caveats: The model anticipated ophthalmopathy a median around six months pre-onset. Among thyroid clonotypes expanded above 0.001, most also appeared in blood.

Sequencing input: blood. The J gene is TRBJ1-2, the V gene TRBV28; D is possibly TRBD1 (6 bases). This sequence originates from a man in his forties or fifties with Graves' ophthalmopathy. The CDR3 sequence: CASSRGVLGYGYTF. CDR3 nucleotides: TGTGCCAGCAGTAGGGGGGTACTGGGCTATGGCTACACCTTC.